Detailed here is one T cell receptor (beta chain). Trimming removed 6 bases at V and 5 bases at J, with 8 bases between. CDR3 size: 12 residues. The V gene's germline CDR1 is MNHEY and CDR2 SVGAGI. In the original processing: Reference gene primer amplification gave nucleated cell count estimates. Repertoires were generated with immunoSEQ multiplex PCR, while TCRdb's copy carries only in-frame clones and drops some. V and J calls and clone size come straight from that table; D and trimming were deduced from the DNA. The repertoire holds 150,000 to 200,000 clones, roughly 87% seen once, with approximately 11% in the top ten. These data are taken from a study of blood T cell repertoires in COVID-19. Donors in Cohort 3 who had recovered were those with two negative PCRs, healthcare professional clearance, or resolution of their symptoms.

The rearrangement joins TRBV6-5 to TRBJ1-5; no reliable D call. The sequenced sample consisted of PBMCs or T cells enriched from blood (not recorded which). The clonotype comes from a man aged 50 to 60 who had recovered from COVID-19. The CDR3 DNA reads TGTGCCAGCAGCTCCTTCGATCAGCCCCAGCATTTT. Its protein product is CASSSFDQPQHF.